The 22 T cell receptor beta chains presented below share a single source sample, sequenced in a study of long-term antiretroviral therapy in people with HIV. The libraries were made with immunoSEQ v3.0 at survey level. Generated by immunoSEQ multiplex PCR, the TCRdb table keeps only in-frame clones and is missing some. This table has tens of thousands of clones, around 86% appearing once. The sample was unsorted PBMCs, taken 1.5 years after starting antiretroviral therapy. These receptors all come from a young man with HIV.

This sequence joins TRBV28 and TRBJ2-3, with D uncertain. Trimming took 6 bases from V and 0 from J, leaving 10 bases between them. Germline values: CDR1 MDHEN, CDR2 SYDVKM. The CDR3 sequence is 14 residues long. The CDR3 DNA reads TGTGCCAGCAGGAAAGGAGCTAGCACAGATACGCAGTATTTT. It encodes CASRKGASTDTQYF.

Here the CDR3 DNA reads TGCGCCAGCAGCTTGGCCACCGGGGGGTCCCTCAATGAGCAGTTCTTC. It specifies CASSLATGGSLNEQFF. The genes are TRBV5-1 and TRBJ2-1, with TRBD2 matching 7 bases. Germline V gives CDR1 SGHRS, CDR2 YFSETQ. The CDR3 is 16 amino acids. The V gene end was trimmed by 0 bases and the J gene end by 6 bases; junction bases not matched to a gene: 9.

This clone has just a few counts. The rearrangement links TRBV11-2 to TRBJ2-7; D is perhaps TRBD1 or TRBD2 (5 bases each). Looked up from germline, CDR1 is SGHAT and CDR2 is FQNNGV. Between the trimmed V and J ends, which lost 7 bases and 2 bases, there was a span of 12 bases. This CDR3 region has 13 residues. CDR3 loop: CASTRDGTYEQYF. The CDR3 nucleotides are TGTGCCAGCACCCGGGACGGCACCTACGAGCAGTACTTC.

As concerns this clone: Germline is not matched at one junction end, which may reflect a read error. The rearrangement uses TRBV4-1 and TRBJ2-3; 9 bases agree with TRBD2. The germline gives CDR1 MGHRA, CDR2 YSYEKL. This CDR3 region has 14 residues. DNA of the CDR3: TGCGCCAGCAGCCAAGTTTTAGCGGGAGAGCACCCGGATTTT. It is translated as CASSQVLAGEHPDF.

The V and J genes are TRBV4-3 and TRBJ2-7, with D unclear. Germline-derived CDR1 and CDR2 are LGHNA and YSLEER. The CDR3 has 16 amino acids. V was cut by 0 bases and J by 2 bases, with 14 bases left in between. The CDR3 bases are TGCGCCAGCAGCCAAGATGCCCGAGGTAGGACCTACGAGCAGTACTTC. Translated, it gives CASSQDARGRTYEQYF.

V and J are TRBV14 and TRBJ2-7, with D perhaps TRBD2 (5 bases). From germline, CDR1 is SGHDN and CDR2 FVKESK. CDR3 size: 14 residues. Trimming took 6 bases from V and 6 from J, leaving 18 bases between them. This CDR3 reads CASRESGTLGEQYF. CDR3 sequence (DNA): TGTGCCAGCAGGGAAAGCGGAACTCTGGGCGAGCAGTACTTC.

The J gene is TRBJ2-1, the V gene TRBV19; D tentatively fits TRBD1 or TRBD2 (5 bases each). Germline loops: CDR1 LNHDA, CDR2 SQIVND (reference sequence). The V gene lost 3 bases and the J gene lost 4 bases, with 13 bases spanning the gap. The CDR3 runs to 15 residues. CDR3 loop: CASSIGAVQYNEQFF. The CDR3 DNA reads as TGTGCCAGTAGTATCGGGGCGGTTCAATACAATGAGCAGTTCTTC.

This chain connects TRBV9 to TRBJ2-7, with D tentatively TRBD1 (6 bases). The CDR3 spans 14 residues. Trimming removed 1 base at V and 5 bases at J, with 13 bases between. Germline values: CDR1 SGDLS, CDR2 YYNGEE. This CDR3 reads CASSVIPGADEQYF. The CDR3, as DNA: TGTGCCAGCAGCGTAATTCCAGGGGCCGACGAGCAGTACTTC.

The CDR3 DNA reads TGTGCCAGCAGCGAAATGGACACCTGGAATCAGCCCCAGCATTTT. As protein: CASSEMDTWNQPQHF. The rearrangement uses TRBV6-1 and TRBJ1-5; D may be TRBD1 (5 bases). The length of the CDR3 is 15 residues. Deletions cut 6 bases from V and 4 bases from J, with 16 bases between. Germline CDR1 and CDR2: MNHNS and SASEGT.

The V and J genes are TRBV6-5 and TRBJ2-7, with TRBD1 as a possible D gene (6 bases). Germline CDR1 and CDR2: MNHEY and SVGAGI. The CDR3 has 15 amino acids. The ends were cut back, 5 bases at V and 4 bases at J, with 18 bases in the middle. The CDR3, as DNA: TGTGCCAGCAGTCCGACTTATGCCCAGGGGTACGAGCAGTACTTC. It encodes CASSPTYAQGYEQYF.

The chain recombines TRBV6-5 with TRBJ1-5; no definite D call. The CDR3 is 13 residues long. The germline gives CDR1 MNHEY, CDR2 SVGAGI. V lost 2 bases to trimming and J lost 3 bases, with 5 bases between them. CDR3 coding DNA: TGTGCCAGCAGTTACACCGCCAATCAGCCCCAGCATTTT. Translating it yields CASSYTANQPQHF.

The chain recombines TRBV28 with TRBJ1-2, with a possible D match to TRBD1 (5 bases). This CDR3 is 12 amino acids long. CDR1 MDHEN and CDR2 SYDVKM come from the germline V gene. Trimming left V 3 bases short and J 7 bases short, with 9 bases between. CDR3 nucleotides: TGTGCCAGCAGTTTTCGGGGGGGTGGCTACACCTTC. Amino acid sequence: CASSFRGGGYTF.

The rearrangement joins TRBV29-1 to TRBJ2-1; D is perhaps TRBD2 (6 bases). With 3 bases removed from V and 1 base from J, the gap between germline ends came to 10 bases. The CDR3 contains 14 residues. Germline V lookup: CDR1 SQVTM, CDR2 ANQGSEA. This chain's CDR3 is CSVDGRRSYNEQFF. CDR3 coding DNA: TGCAGCGTTGACGGGAGAAGATCCTACAATGAGCAGTTCTTC.

This clone was counted once. This chain links TRBV19 with TRBJ2-5; 10 nucleotides match TRBD1. This CDR3 spans 14 amino acids. Trimming at V came to 9 bases and at J to 1 base, leaving 5 bases not matched to a gene. The germline V gene encodes CDR1 LNHDA and CDR2 SQIVND (reference sequence). The chain's CDR3 is CASTDRGGQETQYF. The CDR3 nucleotides are TGTGCCAGCACGGACAGGGGGGGCCAAGAGACCCAGTACTTC.

The chain combines TRBV18 with TRBJ2-2; a possible D gene is TRBD2 (5 bases). The CDR3 is made up of 16 amino acids. From germline, CDR1 is KGHSH and CDR2 LQKENI. V was pared by 3 bases and J by 3 bases, with 14 bases between. The CDR3 here is CASSPGGFVDTGELFF. The CDR3 region has the DNA TGTGCCAGCTCACCCGGCGGGTTTGTGGACACCGGGGAGCTGTTTTTT. The full variable domain, rest sourced from reference TRBV18 and TRBJ2-2, is NAGVMQNPRHLVRRRGQEARLRCSPMKGHSHVYWYRQLPEEGLKFMVYLQKENIIDESGMPKERFSAEFPKEGPSILRIQQVVRGDSAAYFCASSPGGFVDTGELFFGEGSRLTVL.

This chain links TRBV9 with TRBJ2-5; D gene unclear. Looked up from germline, CDR1 is SGDLS and CDR2 is YYNGEE. Trimming took off 3 bases at V and 4 bases at J, with 7 bases between the two ends. This CDR3 has 12 amino acids. The CDR3 protein is CASSGLGETQYF. The CDR3 DNA reads TGTGCCAGCAGCGGGTTAGGAGAGACCCAGTACTTC.

The V and J genes are TRBV27 and TRBJ1-1, with 9 positions matching TRBD1. CDR3 length: 16 amino acids. The germline CDR1 and CDR2 sequences are MNHEY and SMNVEV (reference sequence). With 7 bases clipped from V and 3 bases from J, the junction kept 12 bases outside the gene matches. The CDR3 protein is CASIHSGTGYYTEAFF. For the CDR3, the DNA is TGTGCCAGCATCCATTCCGGGACAGGGTATTACACTGAAGCTTTCTTT.

This clone was seen only once. V is TRBV27 and J is TRBJ2-7, with 8 bases that match TRBD2. The CDR3 covers 14 residues. The germline V gene has CDR1 MNHEY and CDR2 SMNVEV (reference sequence). Trimming removed 4 bases from V and 7 bases from J; junction bases left unmatched: 9. For the CDR3, the DNA is TGTGCCAGCAGTTCGGGACTAGGTGGGAGGGAGCAGTACTTC. This translates into CASSSGLGGREQYF.

The V gene is TRBV4-3, the J gene TRBJ1-4, with 7 bases matching TRBD1. Trimming cost V 0 bases and J 6 bases; bases outside gene matches: 7. The CDR3 sequence is 16 residues long. Germline-derived CDR1 and CDR2 are LGHNA and YSLEER. This chain's CDR3 is CASSQDLGQRDEKLFF. In DNA form, the CDR3 reads TGCGCCAGCAGCCAAGATTTGGGACAGCGGGATGAAAAACTGTTTTTT.

The rearrangement uses TRBV11-2 and TRBJ2-7; TRBD2 matches 7 bases. Germline CDR1 and CDR2: SGHAT and FQNNGV. V lost 4 bases, J lost 6 bases, and 12 bases stayed unmatched. The CDR3 spans 15 residues. CDR3 region: CASSSWTSNHGEQYF. The CDR3 DNA reads as TGTGCCAGCAGCTCATGGACTAGTAATCACGGCGAGCAGTACTTC.

The chain combines TRBV30 with TRBJ2-3; 10 bases match TRBD2. V lost 0 bases, J lost 3 bases, and 3 bases stayed unmatched. CDR1 GTSNPN and CDR2 SVGIG come from the germline V gene (reference sequence). The CDR3 spans 15 residues. The CDR3 nucleotides are TGTGCCTGGAGTGTAGGAGCGGGAGGGACAGATACGCAGTATTTT. Protein: CAWSVGAGGTDTQYF.

This chain uses TRBV30 with TRBJ2-2; no firm D call. The length of the CDR3 is 12 residues. Germline loops: CDR1 GTSNPN, CDR2 SVGIG (reference sequence). The V end lost 1 base, the J end lost 6 bases, and 6 bases lay between the germline ends. CDR3 sequence (DNA): TGTGCCTGGAGTGGTGGGGCCGGGGAGCTGTTTTTT. This encodes CAWSGGAGELFF.